One sample yielded the 18 T cell receptor beta chains listed below, sequenced in a study of OX40 agonist ivuxolimab in advanced cancers. Sequenced by immunoSEQ multiplex PCR; TCRdb stores in-frame clones only, minus some. The repertoire has about 80,000 clones, approximately 85% of them found once; the top ten carry roughly 2.3%. The sequences come from CD4+ or CD8+ T cells sorted from blood, collected in a trial of the OX40 agonist ivuxolimab. Every receptor here comes from an adult with an advanced solid tumor such as melanoma, head and neck, liver or kidney cancer.

This chain joins TRBV18 and TRBJ1-1; D gene uncertain. The V end was cut by 4 bases, the J end by 4 bases, with 13 bases between. CDR1 and CDR2 (germline): KGHSH, LQKENI. The CDR3 totals 14 residues. Here the CDR3 DNA reads TGTGCCAGCTCACTGGAGATGGGGAGCACTGAAGCTTTCTTT. Translated: CASSLEMGSTEAFF.

The chain joins TRBV11-2 to TRBJ1-2; D call uncertain. Per the germline V gene, CDR1 is SGHAT and CDR2 is FQNNGV. V was clipped by 1 base and J by 2 bases, with 11 bases between them. The length of the CDR3 is 15 residues. CDR3 sequence (DNA): TGTGCCAGCAGCTTAGGAGAAGGCCCGAACTATGGCTACACCTTC. It codes for CASSLGEGPNYGYTF. The variable domain in full, completed from reference TRBV11-2 and TRBJ1-2, reads EAGVAQSPRYKIIEKRQSVAFWCNPISGHATLYWYQQILGQGPKLLIQFQNNGVVDDSQLPKDRFSAERLKGVDSTLKIQPAKLEDSAVYLCASSLGEGPNYGYTFGSGTRLTVV.

The chain links TRBV18 to TRBJ2-1, with 8 bases matching TRBD2. The V and J ends lost 2 bases and 5 bases, in that order; junction bases with no gene match: 8. The length of the CDR3 is 16 residues. Germline V gives CDR1 KGHSH, CDR2 LQKENI. The CDR3 here is CASSPDLVAGNNEQFF. The CDR3 coding sequence is TGTGCCAGCTCACCAGATCTGGTAGCGGGGAACAATGAGCAGTTCTTC.

The chain combines TRBV6-5 with TRBJ2-5; 8 bases align to TRBD1. The CDR3 has 15 residues. Per the germline V gene, CDR1 is MNHEY and CDR2 is SVGAGI. The V gene end was trimmed by 6 bases and the J gene end by 0 bases; junction bases not matched to a gene: 6. The CDR3: CASSPTGANQETQYF. In DNA form, the CDR3 reads TGTGCCAGCAGCCCGACAGGGGCCAACCAAGAGACCCAGTACTTC.

This clone is a singleton in its sample. V usage is TRBV5-4 and J usage is TRBJ2-7; D is tentatively TRBD1 or TRBD2 (5 bases each). Trimming removed 4 bases at V and 8 bases at J, with 13 bases between. The CDR3 runs 12 residues. The germline CDR1 and CDR2 sequences are SGHNT and YYREEE (reference sequence). This chain's CDR3 is CASSRLGVKQYF. CDR3 DNA sequence: TGTGCCAGCAGCCGATTGGGGGTAAAGCAGTACTTC. Drawing the rest from reference TRBV5-4 and TRBJ2-7, the complete variable domain is ETGVTQSPTHLIKTRGQQVTLRCSSQSGHNTVSWYQQALGQGPQFIFQYYREEENGRGNFPPRFSGLQFPNYSSELNVNALELDDSALYLCASSRLGVKQYFGPGTRLTVT.

This chain uses TRBV5-5 with TRBJ1-2, with D maybe TRBD1 (6 bases). CDR3 size: 16 residues. Germline V gene sequence: CDR1 SGHKS, CDR2 YYEKEE (reference sequence). Trimming cost V 1 base and J 7 bases, with 20 bases left between them. CDR3 loop: CASSLQQGAQLRGYTF. The CDR3 region has the DNA TGTGCCAGCAGCTTGCAACAGGGAGCGCAATTGCGTGGCTACACCTTC.

This clone was picked up one time. This chain connects TRBV5-1 to TRBJ1-1; TRBD1 matches at 8 bases. J lost 1 base, V lost 3 bases, and 8 bases had no gene match. The germline V gene has CDR1 SGHRS and CDR2 YFSETQ. The CDR3 loop spans 16 amino acids. The CDR3 reads CASSYLTGTGNTEAFF. The CDR3 coding sequence is TGCGCCAGCAGCTATCTTACCGGGACAGGGAACACTGAAGCTTTCTTT.

This clone was found a few times. V gene TRBV7-7 combines with J gene TRBJ2-5; 8 bases agree with TRBD1. V was pared by 3 bases and J by 4 bases, with 7 bases of the junction left unmatched. Per germline, CDR1 SSHAT and CDR2 FNYEAQ (reference sequence). The CDR3 runs 15 residues. CDR3 nucleotides: TGTGCCAGCAGCTTTGGACAGGGAAAAGGAGAGACCCAGTACTTC. This sequence encodes CASSFGQGKGETQYF.

The chain joins TRBV4-2 to TRBJ2-5; D is possibly TRBD1 (6 bases). V lost 2 bases and J 4 bases, leaving 17 bases between the germline ends. CDR1 and CDR2 from the germline V gene are LGHNA and YNFKEQ. This CDR3 region has 16 residues. The CDR3 nucleotides read TGTGCCAGCAGCCAACTCCAAGGTGAAGGGGGAGAGACCCAGTACTTC. Translation: CASSQLQGEGGETQYF.

The chain has TRBV5-6 and TRBJ2-7; TRBD2 matches at 10 bases. This CDR3 has 15 residues. CDR1 is SGHDT, CDR2 YYEEEE, per germline. J lost 0 bases, V lost 5 bases, and 5 bases had no gene match. Here the CDR3 reads CASSNLAGASYEQYF. As DNA, the CDR3 is TGTGCCAGCAGTAACCTAGCGGGAGCCTCCTACGAGCAGTACTTC.

This clone has a handful of counts. This chain connects TRBV9 to TRBJ2-2; D gene ambiguous. Trimming pared 0 bases from V and 5 bases from J, leaving 14 bases between. Looked up from germline, CDR1 is SGDLS and CDR2 is YYNGEE. This CDR3 is 16 amino acids long. The chain's CDR3 is CASSVVSRSGTGELFF. DNA of the CDR3: TGTGCCAGCAGCGTAGTATCGCGTTCCGGGACCGGGGAGCTGTTTTTT.

The V call is TRBV27, the J call TRBJ2-3; D gene unclear. The CDR3 length is 12 residues. V dropped 4 bases and J dropped 5 bases, with 7 bases sitting between them. From germline, CDR1 is MNHEY and CDR2 SMNVEV (reference sequence). The CDR3 sequence is CASSSLGDTQYF. The DNA for the CDR3 is TGTGCCAGCAGTTCCTTAGGAGATACGCAGTATTTT.

The genes are TRBV19 and TRBJ1-5; TRBD1 is a possible D gene (6 bases). Germline V gene sequence: CDR1 LNHDA, CDR2 SQIVND (reference sequence). This CDR3 has 13 residues. V shed 6 bases and J shed 6 bases, with 12 bases lying between them. The CDR3 sequence: CASRPDRIQPQHF. The DNA for the CDR3 is TGTGCCAGTAGGCCGGACAGAATTCAGCCCCAGCATTTT.

CDR3 sequence: CASSVVGLSSYNEQFF. The CDR3 DNA reads TGTGCCAGCAGCGTAGTAGGTCTGAGCTCCTACAATGAGCAGTTCTTC. The rearrangement joins TRBV9 to TRBJ2-1; D is undetermined. The CDR3 is made up of 16 amino acids. Germline CDR1 and CDR2: SGDLS and YYNGEE. Between the trimmed V and J ends, which lost 0 bases and 0 bases, there was a span of 10 bases.

J is TRBJ1-1 and V is TRBV18; no firm D call. Germline assignment: CDR1 KGHSH and CDR2 LQKENI. CDR3 length: 14 amino acids. Trimming took 1 base from V and 8 from J, leaving 14 bases between them. The CDR3 DNA is TGTGCCAGCTCACCACTGTCCACCCAGGTCGAAGCTTTCTTT. It encodes CASSPLSTQVEAFF.

V gene TRBV19 combines with J gene TRBJ2-1, with 8 bases aligning to TRBD1. The CDR3 runs to 15 residues. Germline CDR1 and CDR2: LNHDA and SQIVND (reference sequence). V shed 3 bases and J 8 bases; nucleotides not matched to a gene: 9. The CDR3 protein is CASSMGDRGGYEQFF. The DNA of the CDR3 is TGTGCCAGTAGTATGGGAGACAGGGGAGGCTATGAGCAGTTCTTC. Using reference TRBV19 and TRBJ2-1 for the parts outside the CDR3, the full variable domain is DGGITQSPKYLFRKEGQNVTLSCEQNLNHDAMYWYRQDPGQGLRLIYYSQIVNDFQKGDIAEGYSVSREKKESFPLTVTSAQKNPTAFYLCASSMGDRGGYEQFFGPGTRLTVL.

Only a few counts were recorded for this clone. This chain links TRBV28 with TRBJ2-7, with 10 bases fitting TRBD2. With V trimmed by 1 base and J by 6 bases, 6 bases remained unmatched. The germline CDR1 and CDR2 sequences are MDHEN and SYDVKM. The CDR3 covers 15 residues. The CDR3 DNA reads as TGTGCCAGCAGTTTATTCTCCAGCGGGAGGGTCGAGCAGTACTTC. It is translated as CASSLFSSGRVEQYF.

Written as DNA, the CDR3 is TGTGCCAGTAGTATCGAGGGATGGTACGTGTTTTTT. Protein product: CASSIEGWYVFF. The chain carries TRBV19 and TRBJ1-4; D uncertain. This CDR3 has 12 amino acids. V shed 3 bases and J shed 15 bases, with 14 bases lying between them. Germline V gene lookup returns CDR1 LNHDA and CDR2 SQIVND (reference sequence).